This TCR beta chain was sequenced for a study of T cell repertoires in cytomegalovirus infection. Study context: In the study, CMV epitopes included recently identified HLA-C-restricted and well-studied HLA-B-restricted ones. In public TCR beta signatures, there were indications of both CMV infection and matching HLA type. The study's findings and limits: Identification of carriers of CMV plus the relevant HLA was performed using cumulative public TCR beta family frequency.

Germline V gives CDR1 LNHDA, CDR2 SQIVND (reference sequence). This CDR3 is 16 amino acids long. Trimming took 3 bases from V and 9 from J; bases not matched to a gene: 13. This clonotype has only a few counts. Its antigen is not identified. TCRdb fed the reads into MiXCR, producing one record per CDR3 protein. The table lists about 770,000 distinct CDR3 sequences, 25% to 30% of them singletons. The sequencing here drew on cultured CD8+ T cells from PBMCs, taken from culture after CMV antigen stimulation. V and J are TRBV19 and TRBJ2-1; 8 nucleotides line up with TRBD1. The TCR comes from a human donor in good health (CMV status not recorded). Some clones in this sample may be carry-over from other donors' samples. The CDR3 here is CASSMPLRGPFFEQFF. CDR3 sequence (DNA): TGTGCCAGTAGTATGCCTCTCAGGGGGCCCTTTTTTGAGCAGTTCTTC. Full variable domain (remainder filled in from reference TRBV19 and TRBJ2-1): DGGITQSPKYLFRKEGQNVTLSCEQNLNHDAMYWYRQDPGQGLRLIYYSQIVNDFQKGDIAEGYSVSREKKESFPLTVTSAQKNPTAFYLCASSMPLRGPFFEQFFGPGTRLTVL.